A selection of T cell receptor beta chains follows, all from one sample in a study of blood T cell repertoires in COVID-19. Assay used: immunoSEQ multiplex PCR; TCRdb lists only in-frame clones, some missing. The table has 85,000 to 95,000 clones, about 91% seen once; the top ten hold less than 6.5%. Material for sequencing was peripheral blood. The receptors originated from an elderly woman with active COVID-19. Both conserved end residues are part of each CDR3. The D gene is left open where the match is weak. Clone size is shown for a subset of rows, as once, few, many or a class of expanded clone.

j_call: TRBJ2-3
v_call: TRBV7-2
d_call: TRBD2
clone_size: .
cdr3_nt: TGTGCCAGCAGCTCCGGGGGGGACGGGGGCACAGATACGCAGTATTTT
cdr3_aa: CASSSGGDGGTDTQYF

j_call: TRBJ2-7
v_call: TRBV6-6
d_call: TRBD2
clone_size: few
cdr3_nt: TGTGCCAGCAGGATGAGCGGGAGCTCCTACGAGCAGTACTTC
cdr3_aa: CASRMSGSSYEQYF

j_call: TRBJ1-5
v_call: TRBV18
d_call: TRBD1
clone_size: .
cdr3_nt: TGTGCCAGCTCCCCGACAGGGGCTAGCAATCAGCCCCAGCATTTT
cdr3_aa: CASSPTGASNQPQHF

j_call: TRBJ1-2
v_call: TRBV3-1/TRBV3-2
d_call: .
clone_size: many
cdr3_nt: TGTGCCAGCAGCCAAGAATGCGGTGAGGGCTACACCTTC
cdr3_aa: CASSQECGEGYTF

j_call: TRBJ2-1
v_call: TRBV4-1
d_call: TRBD2
clone_size: .
cdr3_nt: TGCGCCAGCAGCCAAGATAGCGGGAGGATTCACCCTTTCTATGAGCAGTTCTTC
cdr3_aa: CASSQDSGRIHPFYEQFF

j_call: TRBJ2-7
v_call: TRBV3-1/TRBV3-2
d_call: .
clone_size: .
cdr3_nt: TGTGCCAGCAGCATCACCCAGGGCGAGCAGTACTTC
cdr3_aa: CASSITQGEQYF

j_call: TRBJ2-7
v_call: TRBV28
d_call: TRBD2
clone_size: once
cdr3_nt: TGTGCCAGCAGTTTGAAATTCACGGGGGGACTAGCGACCTACGAGCAGTACTTC
cdr3_aa: CASSLKFTGGLATYEQYF

j_call: TRBJ2-3
v_call: TRBV7-9
d_call: TRBD1
clone_size: once
cdr3_nt: TGTGCCAGCGGAAAGGGACAGGGCGACACAGATACGCAGTATTTT
cdr3_aa: CASGKGQGDTDTQYF

j_call: TRBJ2-3
v_call: TRBV24-1
d_call: .
clone_size: .
cdr3_nt: TGTGCCACCAGTGATCCTCGACAGGCAGCAGATACGCAGTATTTT
cdr3_aa: CATSDPRQAADTQYF

j_call: TRBJ2-1
v_call: TRBV9
d_call: TRBD2
clone_size: .
cdr3_nt: TGTGCCAGCAGCTCGACCGGGACTACTTACAATGAGCAGTTCTTC
cdr3_aa: CASSSTGTTYNEQFF

j_call: TRBJ2-6
v_call: TRBV15
d_call: TRBD2
clone_size: .
cdr3_nt: TGTGCCACCAGCAGACTAGCGGGAGTTTCTGGGGCCAACGTCCTGACTTTC
cdr3_aa: CATSRLAGVSGANVLTF

j_call: TRBJ2-3
v_call: TRBV3-1/TRBV3-2
d_call: .
clone_size: .
cdr3_nt: TGTGCCAGCAGCGCCCGGGGGGATACGCAGTATTTT
cdr3_aa: CASSARGDTQYF

j_call: TRBJ2-7
v_call: TRBV7-2
d_call: .
clone_size: .
cdr3_nt: TGTGCCAGCAGCTTCCGTTTTAGCGCCTACGAGCAGTACTTC
cdr3_aa: CASSFRFSAYEQYF

j_call: TRBJ2-7
v_call: TRBV7-9
d_call: TRBD2
clone_size: .
cdr3_nt: TGTGCCAGCAGCTCCCGGGGACTAGCGCGCTCCTACGAGCAGTACTTC
cdr3_aa: CASSSRGLARSYEQYF

j_call: TRBJ2-4
v_call: TRBV3-1/TRBV3-2
d_call: .
clone_size: .
cdr3_nt: TGTGCCAGCAGCCAAGATCTGGGGGGCGGGAGCAGAAACATTCAGTACTTC
cdr3_aa: CASSQDLGGGSRNIQYF

j_call: TRBJ2-7
v_call: TRBV5-6
d_call: TRBD2
clone_size: .
cdr3_nt: TGTGCCAGCAGCGCGGGACTAGCGGGAGGTTTCGAGCAGTACTTC
cdr3_aa: CASSAGLAGGFEQYF

j_call: TRBJ2-3
v_call: TRBV7-9
d_call: TRBD2
clone_size: .
cdr3_nt: TGTGCCAGCACCTCGTCGGGGGTGGGAGGGGATACGCAGTATTTT
cdr3_aa: CASTSSGVGGDTQYF

j_call: TRBJ1-3
v_call: TRBV5-4
d_call: .
clone_size: .
cdr3_nt: TGTGCCAGCAGCACCTCCGACAGTCGAAACACCATATATTTT
cdr3_aa: CASSTSDSRNTIYF

j_call: TRBJ2-7
v_call: TRBV19
d_call: .
clone_size: .
cdr3_nt: TGTGCCAGTAGTGGGAGGACGGCGACGGGGGAGCAGTACTTC
cdr3_aa: CASSGRTATGEQYF

j_call: TRBJ2-3
v_call: TRBV5-5
d_call: .
clone_size: .
cdr3_nt: TGTGCCAGCAGCTCCCTTCGGCCGGAGGGCACAGATACGCAGTATTTT
cdr3_aa: CASSSLRPEGTDTQYF